A few counts support the clone carrying this T cell receptor (beta chain). This sample is drawn from a study of blood T cell repertoires in COVID-19. V lost 6 bases and J lost 4; bases outside the gene matches: 6. The CDR3 has 14 residues. Germline V gives CDR1 MNHEY, CDR2 SVGAGI. Some clones are missing from TCRdb's copy, which holds only in-frame ones; the method was immunoSEQ multiplex PCR. The sample has about 150,000 clones, over 75% seen once. The chain couples TRBV6-5 to TRBJ1-2; 9 bases are shared with TRBD1. Sequencing was done on a sample of peripheral blood. The sequence came from a man aged 55-75 years with COVID-19, enrolled during active disease. CDR3 region: CASRIQGAIYGYTF. CDR3 sequence (DNA): TGTGCCAGCAGGATACAGGGGGCTATCTATGGCTACACCTTC.